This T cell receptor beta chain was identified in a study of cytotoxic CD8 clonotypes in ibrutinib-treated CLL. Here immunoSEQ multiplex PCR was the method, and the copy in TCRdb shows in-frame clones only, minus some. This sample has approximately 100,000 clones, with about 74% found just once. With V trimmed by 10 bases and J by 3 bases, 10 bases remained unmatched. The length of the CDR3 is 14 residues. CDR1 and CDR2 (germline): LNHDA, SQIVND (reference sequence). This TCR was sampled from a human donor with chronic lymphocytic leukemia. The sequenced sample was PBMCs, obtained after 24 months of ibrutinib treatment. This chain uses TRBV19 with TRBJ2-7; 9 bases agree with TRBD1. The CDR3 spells CATTTPGQGYEQYF. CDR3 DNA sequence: TGTGCCACCACAACCCCGGGACAGGGCTACGAGCAGTACTTC.